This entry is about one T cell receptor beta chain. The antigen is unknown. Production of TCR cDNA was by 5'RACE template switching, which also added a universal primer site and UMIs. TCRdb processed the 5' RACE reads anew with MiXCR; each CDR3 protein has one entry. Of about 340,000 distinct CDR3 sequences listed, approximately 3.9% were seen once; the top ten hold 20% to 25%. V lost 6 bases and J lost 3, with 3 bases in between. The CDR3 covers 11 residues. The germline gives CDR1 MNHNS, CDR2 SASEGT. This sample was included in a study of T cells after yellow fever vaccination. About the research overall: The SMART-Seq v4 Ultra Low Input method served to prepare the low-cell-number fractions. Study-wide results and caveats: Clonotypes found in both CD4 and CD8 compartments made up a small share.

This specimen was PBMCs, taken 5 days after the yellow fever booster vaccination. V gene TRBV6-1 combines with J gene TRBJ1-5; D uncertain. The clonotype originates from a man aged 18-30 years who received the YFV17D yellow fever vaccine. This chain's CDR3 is CASSDNQPQHF. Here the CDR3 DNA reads TGTGCCAGCAGCGACAATCAGCCCCAGCATTTT.